The 20 T cell receptor beta chains listed next were all sequenced from one sample in a study of blood T cell repertoires in COVID-19. The assay was immunoSEQ multiplex PCR, and TCRdb's table has in-frame clones only and misses some. The repertoire holds hundreds of thousands of clones, with approximately 89% as singletons. Sequencing was done on a sample of peripheral blood. Receptors were obtained from a woman aged 30 to 39 who had recovered from COVID-19.

The chain links TRBV15 to TRBJ1-5, with 7 nucleotides matching TRBD1. The CDR3 runs to 15 residues. J gave up 6 bases and V 1 base, and 6 bases lay outside the gene matches. CDR1 is LNHNV, CDR2 YYDKDF, per germline (reference sequence). The DNA for the CDR3 is TGTGCCACCAGCAGAGGGACAGGTGAGGGTCAGCCCCAGCATTTT. Amino acid sequence: CATSRGTGEGQPQHF.

The chain combines TRBV6-5 with TRBJ1-1; D is possibly TRBD1 (5 bases). The CDR3 covers 15 residues. The germline V gene encodes CDR1 MNHEY and CDR2 SVGAGI. The V gene lost 0 bases and the J gene lost 1 base, with 9 bases spanning the gap. DNA for the CDR3: TGTGCCAGCAGTTACTCGGGGGGGAGGAACACTGAAGCTTTCTTT. Protein sequence: CASSYSGGRNTEAFF.

The V gene is TRBV29-1, the J gene TRBJ2-5; 9 nucleotides match TRBD2. CDR3 length equals 15 residues. The germline CDR1 and CDR2 sequences are SQVTM and ANQGSEA. The V gene end was trimmed by 1 base and the J gene end by 5 bases; junction bases not matched to a gene: 8. The CDR3 DNA is TGCAGCGTTGAAGTCAAAGGGCTAGCGGGGGAGACCCAGTACTTC. As protein: CSVEVKGLAGETQYF.

This chain uses TRBV5-6 with TRBJ2-3; 8 bases line up with TRBD1. Unmatched junction bases numbered 7, after V lost 4 bases and J lost 0 bases. Germline V CDR1 and CDR2: SGHDT, YYEEEE. CDR3 length: 16 residues. In DNA, the CDR3 is TGTGCCAGCAGCCCTGGGACAGGATCTAGCACAGATACGCAGTATTTT. Translation gives CASSPGTGSSTDTQYF.

The chain joins TRBV7-2 to TRBJ1-2; the match to TRBD1 covers 7 bases. This CDR3 has 14 residues. Trimming removed 6 bases from V and 4 bases from J; junction bases left unmatched: 8. The germline CDR1 and CDR2 sequences are SGHTA and FQGNSA. CDR3 DNA: TGTGCCAGCAGTCCAAGACAGGGAAGCTATGGCTACACCTTC. Its protein product is CASSPRQGSYGYTF.

V usage is TRBV5-1 and J usage is TRBJ2-5, with 9 bases that match TRBD2. The CDR3 covers 16 residues. The germline V gene encodes CDR1 SGHRS and CDR2 YFSETQ. V lost 1 base, J lost 4 bases, and 8 bases stayed unmatched. The CDR3 spells CASSLMFLLAGETQYF. As DNA, the CDR3 is TGCGCCAGCAGCTTGATGTTCTTACTAGCGGGAGAGACCCAGTACTTC. Full variable domain (missing parts from reference TRBV5-1 and TRBJ2-5): KAGVTQTPRYLIKTRGQQVTLSCSPISGHRSVSWYQQTPGQGLQFLFEYFSETQRNKGNFPGRFSGRQFSNSRSEMNVSTLELGDSALYLCASSLMFLLAGETQYFGPGTRLLVL.

CDR3 DNA sequence: TGCGCCAGCAGCTGGGGAGGCCAATTGGGTTACGAGCAGTACTTC. Translating gives CASSWGGQLGYEQYF. The chain couples TRBV5-1 to TRBJ2-7, with D possibly matching TRBD2 (6 bases). The V end lost 3 bases, the J end lost 4 bases, and 17 bases lay between the germline ends. The CDR3 extends over 15 amino acids. The V gene's germline CDR1 is SGHRS and CDR2 YFSETQ. The whole variable domain, remainder taken from reference TRBV5-1 and TRBJ2-7, is KAGVTQTPRYLIKTRGQQVTLSCSPISGHRSVSWYQQTPGQGLQFLFEYFSETQRNKGNFPGRFSGRQFSNSRSEMNVSTLELGDSALYLCASSWGGQLGYEQYFGPGTRLTVT.

This chain joins TRBV4-2 and TRBJ2-7; 7 bases are shared with TRBD2. The CDR3 totals 14 residues. The germline gives CDR1 LGHNA, CDR2 YNFKEQ. The junction had 3 bases not matched to a gene; V was cut back by 2 bases and J by 2 bases. CDR3 in DNA: TGTGCCAGCAGCCAACCTAGCGGAGCCTACGAGCAGTACTTC. Protein product: CASSQPSGAYEQYF.

The genes are TRBV30 and TRBJ2-3, with 10 nucleotides matching TRBD2. CDR1 is GTSNPN, CDR2 SVGIG, per germline (reference sequence). This CDR3 is 15 amino acids long. J was trimmed by 1 base and V by 4 bases; bases with no gene match: 5. The CDR3 is CAWTELAGGTDTQYF. CDR3 DNA: TGTGCCTGGACCGAGCTAGCGGGGGGCACAGATACGCAGTATTTT.

This clone was detected a few times. This chain connects TRBV30 to TRBJ1-3, with D unresolved. The CDR3 spans 16 residues. V was shortened by 0 bases and J by 2 bases, with 14 bases between the two germline ends. CDR1 and CDR2 (germline): GTSNPN, SVGIG (reference sequence). As DNA, the CDR3 is TGTGCCTGGAGTGTCACCGGGGTCCTTCCTGGAAACACCATATATTTT. Translating gives CAWSVTGVLPGNTIYF.

This clone showed up just once. This sequence joins TRBV5-1 and TRBJ2-6; TRBD1 is a possible D gene (6 bases). This CDR3 has 15 residues. Germline values: CDR1 SGHRS, CDR2 YFSETQ. The V end lost 0 bases, the J end lost 4 bases, and 8 bases lay between the germline ends. The CDR3 nucleotides read TGCGCCAGCAGCTTGGGACAGGAAGGGGCCAACGTCCTGACTTTC. Translation: CASSLGQEGANVLTF.

This chain uses TRBV6-2 or TRBV6-3 with TRBJ1-2, with D uncertain. The CDR3 has 15 amino acids. Trimming removed 2 bases from V and 6 bases from J, with 16 bases in between. Germline lookup yields CDR1 MNHEY and CDR2 SVGEGT. This CDR3 is CASSYQLVLGDGYTF. The CDR3 DNA reads as TGTGCCAGCAGTTACCAATTAGTTTTGGGCGATGGCTACACCTTC.

The chain employs TRBV29-1 and TRBJ1-2; D possibly corresponds to TRBD1 (5 bases). Between the trimmed V and J ends, which lost 1 base and 5 bases, there was a span of 8 bases. This CDR3 comprises 12 residues. Germline CDR1 SQVTM, CDR2 ANQGSEA. The CDR3 bases are TGCAGCGTTGAAGGGCAGGGATATGGCTACACCTTC. Protein product: CSVEGQGYGYTF.

The genes are TRBV27 and TRBJ1-1; no reliable D call. The CDR3 is 13 residues long. Trimming took off 3 bases at V and 1 base at J, with 6 bases between the two ends. Germline CDR1 is MNHEY and CDR2 is SMNVEV (reference sequence). The CDR3 is CASSFGWNTEAFF. CDR3 sequence (DNA): TGTGCCAGCAGTTTTGGCTGGAACACTGAAGCTTTCTTT.

This chain connects TRBV5-4 to TRBJ2-2, with 9 bases that match TRBD1. V was clipped by 4 bases and J by 4 bases; unmatched bases: 11. The CDR3 contains 17 residues. In germline, CDR1 is SGHNT, CDR2 YYREEE (reference sequence). CDR3 amino acids: CASSPPHRGLGTGELFF. The CDR3 coding sequence is TGTGCCAGCAGCCCCCCACACAGGGGGCTTGGCACCGGGGAGCTGTTTTTT.

The chain uses TRBV5-4 and TRBJ2-3, with TRBD1 identical over 10 bases. The ends lost 4 bases at V and 2 bases at J; junction bases unmatched: 10. This CDR3 region has 17 residues. CDR1 and CDR2 from the germline V gene are SGHNT and YYREEE (reference sequence). The DNA for the CDR3 is TGTGCCAGCAGCCAACCAGGACAGGGGGTTTTCACAGATACGCAGTATTTT. The encoded protein is CASSQPGQGVFTDTQYF.

The V and J genes are TRBV28 and TRBJ2-4; 9 nucleotides match TRBD1. Unmatched junction bases numbered 7, after V lost 6 bases and J lost 1 base. The CDR3 has 16 residues. Germline CDR1 and CDR2: MDHEN and SYDVKM. The CDR3 nucleotides read TGTGCCAGCAGGTATGGGACAGGGATGGCCAAAAACATTCAGTACTTC. As protein: CASRYGTGMAKNIQYF.

The chain employs TRBV5-1 and TRBJ2-5, with TRBD1 matching over 7 bases. After removal of 3 bases from V and 5 bases from J, the junction contained 13 bases not matched to a gene. Germline V gene data show CDR1 as SGHRS and CDR2 as YFSETQ. The CDR3 spans 16 residues. CDR3 sequence reads: CASSSAGTVLLETQYF. In DNA form, the CDR3 reads TGCGCCAGCAGCTCCGCCGGGACAGTTCTTTTGGAGACCCAGTACTTC.

The chain recombines TRBV5-6 with TRBJ2-5; 12 nucleotides line up with TRBD2. Per the germline V gene, CDR1 is SGHDT and CDR2 is YYEEEE. The CDR3 has 18 amino acids. V shed 0 bases and J 0 bases; nucleotides not matched to a gene: 6. The CDR3, as DNA: TGTGCCAGCAGCTTGGTTCTAGCGGGGGGGAGGTACCAAGAGACCCAGTACTTC. Translated, it gives CASSLVLAGGRYQETQYF.

This chain connects TRBV5-1 to TRBJ1-2, with 7 bases identical to TRBD1. J lost 4 bases, V lost 2 bases, and 5 bases had no gene match. CDR3 length: 14 residues. Germline CDR1 reads SGHRS; CDR2 reads YFSETQ. The CDR3 DNA follows: TGCGCCAGCAGCTTTGGAGGGGGCAGCTATGGCTACACCTTC. It is translated as CASSFGGGSYGYTF.